A single sample gave rise to the 28 T cell receptor beta chains below, sequenced in a study of blood T cell repertoires in COVID-19. Here immunoSEQ multiplex PCR was the method, and the copy in TCRdb shows in-frame clones only, minus some. The table shows about 190,000 clones, with more than 85% occurring only once. Sequenced sample: peripheral blood. The receptors originated from a young man with acute or convalescent COVID-19.

The chain recombines TRBV11-3 with TRBJ2-1, with no clear D. From germline, CDR1 is SGHNT and CDR2 YENEEA. The CDR3 is made up of 12 amino acids. Deletions cut 3 bases from V and 9 bases from J, with 9 bases between. The CDR3 nucleotides are TGTGCCAGCAGCTTCCTAGACGGTGAGCAGTTCTTC. This translates into CASSFLDGEQFF.

The chain uses TRBV27 and TRBJ2-7, with D perhaps TRBD2 (5 bases). This CDR3 spans 13 amino acids. V lost 5 bases to trimming and J lost 0 bases, with 8 bases between them. CDR1 and CDR2 (germline): MNHEY, SMNVEV (reference sequence). CDR3 coding DNA: TGTGCCAGCAGTCGAGCGGCCTCCTACGAGCAGTACTTC. It is translated as CASSRAASYEQYF.

J is TRBJ1-2 and V is TRBV3-1 (or the pseudogene TRBV3-2), with D possibly being TRBD1 (5 bases). The CDR3 sequence is 13 residues long. Germline V lookup: CDR1 LGHDT, CDR2 YNNKEL (reference sequence). V lost 4 bases and J 5 bases, leaving 11 bases between the germline ends. CDR3 in DNA: TGTGCCAGCAGCCTACGGACACGTTATGGCTACACCTTC. Amino acids: CASSLRTRYGYTF.

The rearrangement joins TRBV20-1 to TRBJ1-4; a weak D match, TRBD1 (5 bases). Trimming left V 3 bases short and J 4 bases short, with 15 bases between. The CDR3 runs 15 residues. Germline V gene lookup returns CDR1 DFQATT and CDR2 SNEGSKA (reference sequence). The CDR3 here is CSASQGGGSNEKLFF. The CDR3 bases are TGCAGTGCTAGTCAGGGTGGAGGGAGTAATGAAAAACTGTTTTTT.

CDR3 coding DNA: TGTGCCAGCAGCCCGAGGACTTTAAGCTCCTACAATGAGCAGTTCTTC. This encodes CASSPRTLSSYNEQFF. V is TRBV14 and J is TRBJ2-1; perhaps TRBD2 as D (5 bases). The length of the CDR3 is 16 residues. Germline V gene sequence: CDR1 SGHDN, CDR2 FVKESK. Trimming removed 4 bases at V and 0 bases at J, with 13 bases between.

The chain carries TRBV4-2 and TRBJ2-7, with D possibly TRBD1 on 6 matching bases. Looked up from germline, CDR1 is LGHNA and CDR2 is YNFKEQ. The CDR3 sequence is 13 residues long. The ends were cut back, 1 base at V and 7 bases at J, with 11 bases in the middle. The chain's CDR3 is CASSQAGAGEQYF. CDR3 sequence (DNA): TGTGCCAGCAGCCAAGCAGGGGCCGGTGAGCAGTACTTC.

J is TRBJ2-5 and V is TRBV11-1; D not certain. The germline V gene encodes CDR1 SGHAT and CDR2 FQDESV (reference sequence). The CDR3 has 12 residues. V gave up 1 base and J gave up 4 bases, with 4 bases separating them. CDR3 sequence reads: CASSLGAETQYF. The DNA of the CDR3 is TGTGCCAGCAGCTTAGGGGCAGAGACCCAGTACTTC.

The CDR3: CAWTRQGAAKNIQYF. The CDR3 DNA reads TGTGCCTGGACCCGACAGGGGGCGGCCAAAAACATTCAGTACTTC. This rearrangement joins TRBV30 to TRBJ2-4; 10 positions match TRBD1. V lost 4 bases and J lost 1; bases outside the gene matches: 4. The germline gives CDR1 GTSNPN, CDR2 SVGIG (reference sequence). The CDR3 has 15 amino acids.

The J gene is TRBJ2-3, the V gene TRBV2; D gene uncertain. The V end lost 2 bases, the J end lost 6 bases, and 15 bases lay between the germline ends. Per the germline V gene, CDR1 is SNHLY and CDR2 is FYNNEI. The CDR3 loop spans 15 amino acids. Here the CDR3 reads CASSEQKSTRDTQYF. The CDR3 DNA follows: TGTGCCAGCAGTGAACAGAAGTCTACCAGGGATACGCAGTATTTT.

The rearrangement uses TRBV30 and TRBJ1-6, with 9 positions matching TRBD1. This CDR3 has 15 amino acids. Germline V lookup: CDR1 GTSNPN, CDR2 SVGIG (reference sequence). Trimming removed 2 bases from V and 3 bases from J; junction bases left unmatched: 2. CDR3 protein: CAWSWDRVYNSPLHF. The CDR3 bases are TGTGCCTGGAGTTGGGACAGGGTCTATAATTCACCCCTCCACTTT.

This clone has just a few counts. V gene TRBV5-6 combines with J gene TRBJ2-1; 8 bases are shared with TRBD1. CDR1 is SGHDT, CDR2 YYEEEE, per germline. The CDR3 is 16 amino acids. The V segment lost 0 bases and the J segment 8 bases; nucleotides outside the gene matches: 10. The CDR3: CASSLARTGRNDEQFF. DNA of the CDR3: TGTGCCAGCAGCTTGGCCCGGACAGGGAGGAACGATGAGCAGTTCTTC.

The chain recombines TRBV6-6 with TRBJ1-5, with 9 positions matching TRBD1. The CDR3 extends over 15 amino acids. CDR1 and CDR2 from the germline V gene are MNHNY and SVGAGI (reference sequence). V shed 5 bases and J 5 bases; nucleotides not matched to a gene: 7. The CDR3 protein is CASSPQGARYQPQHF. The CDR3 DNA sequence: TGTGCCAGCAGTCCACAGGGGGCGCGTTATCAGCCCCAGCATTTT.

V is TRBV18 and J is TRBJ2-7; D is unresolved. The ends were cut back, 3 bases at V and 2 bases at J, with 5 bases in the middle. Germline V CDR1 and CDR2: KGHSH, LQKENI. The CDR3 extends over 12 amino acids. CDR3 region: CASSPSAYEQYF. DNA of the CDR3: TGTGCCAGCTCACCCTCCGCCTACGAGCAGTACTTC.

The CDR3 sequence is CASSIGGAGDTQYF. For the CDR3, the DNA is TGTGCCAGCAGTATTGGCGGGGCTGGAGATACGCAGTATTTT. The rearrangement joins TRBV7-9 to TRBJ2-3, with a weak D call TRBD2 (6 bases). Trimming shortened V by 6 bases and J by 5 bases, and 15 bases separated the two germline ends. The CDR3 has 14 residues. The germline gives CDR1 SEHNR, CDR2 FQNEAQ (reference sequence).

The V and J genes are TRBV30 and TRBJ1-6; 8 positions agree with TRBD1. Germline assignment: CDR1 GTSNPN and CDR2 SVGIG (reference sequence). The CDR3 spans 14 residues. V gave up 3 bases and J gave up 8 bases; unmatched junction bases: 6. The CDR3 DNA follows: TGTGCCTGGAGGATCGGGACAGGCCATTCACCCCTCCACTTT. As protein: CAWRIGTGHSPLHF.

V gene TRBV7-3 combines with J gene TRBJ2-1, with 9 bases identical to TRBD2. CDR1 SGHTA and CDR2 FQGTGA come from the germline V gene. V gave up 5 bases and J gave up 7 bases; unmatched junction bases: 9. The CDR3 runs to 15 residues. CDR3 amino acids: CASSPGGGRGNEQFF. CDR3 nucleotides: TGTGCCAGCAGCCCGGGCGGCGGGAGGGGAAATGAGCAGTTCTTC.

V and J are TRBV5-1 and TRBJ2-7; 9 bases fit TRBD1. The ends lost 4 bases at V and 2 bases at J; junction bases unmatched: 7. The V gene's germline CDR1 is SGHRS and CDR2 YFSETQ. The CDR3 is 15 amino acids. In DNA form, the CDR3 reads TGCGCCAGCAGCAAAGTAGGACAGGGGCCCTACGAGCAGTACTTC. Amino acids: CASSKVGQGPYEQYF.

The chain uses TRBV13 and TRBJ2-1; no reliable D call. Trimming shortened V by 8 bases and J by 0 bases, and 11 bases separated the two germline ends. Per germline, CDR1 PRHDT and CDR2 FYEKMQ (reference sequence). This CDR3 has 14 residues. CDR3 coding DNA: TGTGCCAGCTCGGCCGGGTTCTCCTACAATGAGCAGTTCTTC. Protein product: CASSAGFSYNEQFF. The full variable domain, its missing parts supplied by reference TRBV13 and TRBJ2-1, is AAGVIQSPRHLIKEKRETATLKCYPIPRHDTVYWYQQGPGQDPQFLISFYEKMQSDKGSIPDRFSAQQFSDYHSELNMSSLELGDSALYFCASSAGFSYNEQFFGPGTRLTVL.

The V gene is TRBV20-1, the J gene TRBJ2-3; 8 bases map to TRBD2. The V and J ends lost 3 bases and 2 bases, in that order; junction bases with no gene match: 7. This CDR3 is 15 amino acids long. The germline CDR1 and CDR2 sequences are DFQATT and SNEGSKA (reference sequence). The CDR3 DNA reads as TGCAGTGCTAGTCTCAGCGGGGGATACACAGATACGCAGTATTTT. This gives the protein CSASLSGGYTDTQYF.

This clone was recorded once. The rearrangement uses TRBV11-1 and TRBJ1-1; D uncertain. The CDR3 is 13 amino acids. Trimming shortened V by 5 bases and J by 5 bases, and 12 bases separated the two germline ends. Germline assignment: CDR1 SGHAT and CDR2 FQDESV (reference sequence). CDR3 coding DNA: TGTGCCAGCAGCCGAGAACAGCTAACTGAAGCTTTCTTT. Its translation is CASSREQLTEAFF.

The rearrangement links TRBV28 to TRBJ1-2; D call uncertain. The V gene lost 4 bases and the J gene lost 4 bases, with 16 bases spanning the gap. The CDR3 consists of 15 residues. CDR1 is MDHEN, CDR2 SYDVKM, per germline. CDR3 residues: CASSSPRGLGYGYTF. CDR3 in DNA: TGTGCCAGCAGTTCCCCCCGAGGGCTTGGCTATGGCTACACCTTC.

This clone turned up a few times. The rearrangement links TRBV11-3 to TRBJ1-2; D remains unclear. Germline V lookup: CDR1 SGHNT, CDR2 YENEEA. The CDR3 extends over 12 amino acids. V dropped 6 bases and J dropped 6 bases, with 11 bases sitting between them. The CDR3 sequence is CASRPGKNGYTF. CDR3 coding DNA: TGTGCCAGCAGGCCCGGTAAGAATGGCTACACCTTC.

This clone has a handful of counts. For the CDR3, the DNA is TGTGCCAGCAGCTTAAGCAGGGGTGGAAACACCATATATTTT. This translates into CASSLSRGGNTIYF. This chain connects TRBV7-9 to TRBJ1-3; the D gene is possibly TRBD1 (6 bases). CDR1 is SEHNR, CDR2 FQNEAQ, per germline (reference sequence). The CDR3 spans 14 residues. V was pared by 2 bases and J by 3 bases, with 8 bases between.

The chain recombines TRBV19 with TRBJ1-5, with 8 bases aligning to TRBD1. Trimming cost V 3 bases and J 16 bases; bases outside gene matches: 11. The germline V gene encodes CDR1 LNHDA and CDR2 SQIVND (reference sequence). The length of the CDR3 is 13 residues. In nucleotides, the CDR3 is TGTGCCAGTAGTATCCGGACAGGGCCCACCAGTCATTTT. It encodes CASSIRTGPTSHF.

This chain uses TRBV19 with TRBJ1-5, with D uncertain. The germline V and J ends were trimmed by 2 bases and 15 bases, with 20 bases remaining between them. The CDR3 is made up of 14 amino acids. Germline CDR1 is LNHDA and CDR2 is SQIVND (reference sequence). CDR3 loop: CASSILIERRVRHF. In DNA, the CDR3 is TGTGCCAGTAGTATATTGATTGAACGGCGGGTCCGGCATTTT.

The chain is built from TRBV2 and TRBJ1-2; no clear D gene. Per germline, CDR1 SNHLY and CDR2 FYNNEI. The CDR3 runs 13 residues. V was pared by 7 bases and J by 3 bases, with 12 bases between. CDR3 region: CASILGPYYGYTF. CDR3 coding DNA: TGTGCCAGCATTCTCGGTCCCTACTATGGCTACACCTTC. Combining the CDR3 with reference TRBV2 and TRBJ1-2 gives the whole variable domain EPEVTQTPSHQVTQMGQEVILRCVPISNHLYFYWYRQILGQKVEFLVSFYNNEISEKSEIFDDQFSVERPDGSNFTLKIRSTKLEDSAMYFCASILGPYYGYTFGSGTRLTVV.

As DNA, the CDR3 is TGTGCCAGCAGTTACGGTGGACAGGGTTACGAGCAGTACTTC. It translates to CASSYGGQGYEQYF. This sequence joins TRBV6-2 or TRBV6-3 and TRBJ2-7; the match to TRBD1 covers 8 bases. The CDR3 sequence is 14 residues long. Germline assignment: CDR1 MNHEY and CDR2 SVGEGT. Germline trimming cut 2 bases from V and 4 bases from J; bases unmatched to any gene: 4.

The chain recombines TRBV15 with TRBJ2-3; TRBD2 matches 13 bases. V was pared by 2 bases and J by 2 bases, with 7 bases of the junction left unmatched. CDR1 and CDR2 (germline): LNHNV, YYDKDF (reference sequence). The CDR3 totals 18 residues. This CDR3 reads CATSRRLAGGRDTDTQYF. The CDR3, as DNA: TGTGCCACCAGCAGACGACTAGCGGGGGGACGGGACACAGATACGCAGTATTTT.